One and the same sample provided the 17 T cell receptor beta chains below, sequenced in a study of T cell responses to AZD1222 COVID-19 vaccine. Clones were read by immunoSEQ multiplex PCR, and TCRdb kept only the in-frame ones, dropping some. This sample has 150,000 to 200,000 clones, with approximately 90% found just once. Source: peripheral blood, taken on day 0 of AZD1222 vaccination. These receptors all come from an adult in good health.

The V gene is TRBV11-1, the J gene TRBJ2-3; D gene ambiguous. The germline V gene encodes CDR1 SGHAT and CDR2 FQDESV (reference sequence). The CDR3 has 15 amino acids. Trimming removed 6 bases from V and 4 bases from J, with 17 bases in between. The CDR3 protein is CASSTTPRTSDTQYF. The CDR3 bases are TGTGCCAGCAGTACAACCCCCCGGACCTCAGATACGCAGTATTTT.

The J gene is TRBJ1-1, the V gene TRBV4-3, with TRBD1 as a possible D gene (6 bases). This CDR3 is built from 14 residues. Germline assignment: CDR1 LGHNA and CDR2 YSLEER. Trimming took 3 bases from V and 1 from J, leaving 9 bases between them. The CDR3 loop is CASSQGHQNTEAFF. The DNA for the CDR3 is TGCGCCAGCAGCCAGGGACATCAGAACACTGAAGCTTTCTTT.

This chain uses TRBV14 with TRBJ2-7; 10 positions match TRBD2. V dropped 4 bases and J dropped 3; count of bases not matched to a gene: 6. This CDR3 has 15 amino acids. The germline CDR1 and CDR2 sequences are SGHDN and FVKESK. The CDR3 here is CASSLGPSGGYEQYF. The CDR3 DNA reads TGTGCCAGCAGCCTTGGCCCTAGCGGGGGCTACGAGCAGTACTTC.

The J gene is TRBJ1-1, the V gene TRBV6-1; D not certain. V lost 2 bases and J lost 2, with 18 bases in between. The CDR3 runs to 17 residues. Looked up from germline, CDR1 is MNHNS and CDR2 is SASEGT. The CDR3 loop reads CASSETPGPAPNTEAFF. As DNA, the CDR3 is TGTGCCAGCAGTGAAACACCCGGTCCTGCCCCAAACACTGAAGCTTTCTTT.

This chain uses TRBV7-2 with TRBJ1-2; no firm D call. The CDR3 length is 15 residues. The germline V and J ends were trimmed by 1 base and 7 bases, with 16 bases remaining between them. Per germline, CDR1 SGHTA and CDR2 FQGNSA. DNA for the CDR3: TGTGCCAGCAGCTTAGGTCCAGCGGATGCGGGTGGCTACACCTTC. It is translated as CASSLGPADAGGYTF. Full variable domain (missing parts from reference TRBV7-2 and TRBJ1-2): GAGVSQSPSNKVTEKGKDVELRCDPISGHTALYWYRQSLGQGLEFLIYFQGNSAPDKSGLPSDRFSAERTGGSVSTLTIQRTQQEDSAVYLCASSLGPADAGGYTFGSGTRLTVV.

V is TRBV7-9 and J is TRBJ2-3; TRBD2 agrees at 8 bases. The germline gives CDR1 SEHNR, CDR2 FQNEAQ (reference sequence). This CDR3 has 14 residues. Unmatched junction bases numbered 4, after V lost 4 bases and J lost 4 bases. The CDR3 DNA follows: TGTGCCAGCAGCTCCGGGGGGGATTCAGATACGCAGTATTTT. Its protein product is CASSSGGDSDTQYF.

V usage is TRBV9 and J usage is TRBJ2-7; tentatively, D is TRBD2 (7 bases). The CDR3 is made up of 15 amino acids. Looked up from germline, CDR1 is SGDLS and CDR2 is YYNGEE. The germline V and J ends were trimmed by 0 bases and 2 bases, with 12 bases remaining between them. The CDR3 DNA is TGTGCCAGCAGCGTAGGAGCGGGGACAACCTACGAGCAGTACTTC. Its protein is CASSVGAGTTYEQYF.

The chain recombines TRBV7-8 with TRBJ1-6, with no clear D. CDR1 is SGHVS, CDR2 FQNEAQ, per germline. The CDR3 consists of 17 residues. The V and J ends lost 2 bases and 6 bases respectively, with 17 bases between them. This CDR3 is CASSLKEAVTRNSPLHF. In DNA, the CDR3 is TGTGCCAGCAGCTTAAAGGAGGCCGTCACTCGTAATTCACCCCTCCACTTT.

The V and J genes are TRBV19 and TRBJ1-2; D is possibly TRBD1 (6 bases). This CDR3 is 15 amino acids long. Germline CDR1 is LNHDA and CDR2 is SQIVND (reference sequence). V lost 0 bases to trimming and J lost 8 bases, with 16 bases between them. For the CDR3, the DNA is TGTGCCAGTAGTATAGATCACAGGGAAGATAACGGCTACACCTTC. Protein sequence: CASSIDHREDNGYTF. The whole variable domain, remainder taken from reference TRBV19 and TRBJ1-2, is DGGITQSPKYLFRKEGQNVTLSCEQNLNHDAMYWYRQDPGQGLRLIYYSQIVNDFQKGDIAEGYSVSREKKESFPLTVTSAQKNPTAFYLCASSIDHREDNGYTFGSGTRLTVV.

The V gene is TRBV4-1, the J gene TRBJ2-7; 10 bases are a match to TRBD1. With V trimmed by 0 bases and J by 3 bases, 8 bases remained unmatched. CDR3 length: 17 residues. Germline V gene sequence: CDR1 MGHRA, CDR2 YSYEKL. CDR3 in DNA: TGCGCCAGCAGCCAAGATGGTGGGACAGGGGTCCTCTACGAGCAGTACTTC. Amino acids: CASSQDGGTGVLYEQYF.

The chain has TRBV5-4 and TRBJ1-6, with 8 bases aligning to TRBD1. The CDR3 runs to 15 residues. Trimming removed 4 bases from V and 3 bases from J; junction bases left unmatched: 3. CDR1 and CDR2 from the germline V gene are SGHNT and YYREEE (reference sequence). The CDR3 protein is CASSGGQGYNSPLHF. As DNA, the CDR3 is TGTGCCAGCAGCGGAGGACAGGGCTATAATTCACCCCTCCACTTT. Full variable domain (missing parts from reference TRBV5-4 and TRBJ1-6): ETGVTQSPTHLIKTRGQQVTLRCSSQSGHNTVSWYQQALGQGPQFIFQYYREEENGRGNFPPRFSGLQFPNYSSELNVNALELDDSALYLCASSGGQGYNSPLHFGNGTRLTVT.

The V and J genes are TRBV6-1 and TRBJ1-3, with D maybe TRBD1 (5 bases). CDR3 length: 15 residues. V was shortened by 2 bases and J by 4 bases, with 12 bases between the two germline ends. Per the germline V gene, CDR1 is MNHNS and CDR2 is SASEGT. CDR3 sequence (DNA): TGTGCCAGCAGTGAACAGAGGGGAGCCGGAAACACCATATATTTT. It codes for CASSEQRGAGNTIYF.

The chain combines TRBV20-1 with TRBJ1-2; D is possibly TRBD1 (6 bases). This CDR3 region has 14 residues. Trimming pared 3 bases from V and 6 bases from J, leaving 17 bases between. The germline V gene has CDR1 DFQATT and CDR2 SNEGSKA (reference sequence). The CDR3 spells CSASDVRGANGYTF. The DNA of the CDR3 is TGCAGTGCTAGTGATGTTCGGGGGGCGAATGGCTACACCTTC.

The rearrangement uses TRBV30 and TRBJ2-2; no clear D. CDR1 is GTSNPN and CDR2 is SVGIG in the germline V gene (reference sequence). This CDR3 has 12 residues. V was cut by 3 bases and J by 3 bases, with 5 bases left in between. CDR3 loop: CAWRRDTGELFF. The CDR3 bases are TGTGCCTGGAGACGGGACACCGGGGAGCTGTTTTTT.

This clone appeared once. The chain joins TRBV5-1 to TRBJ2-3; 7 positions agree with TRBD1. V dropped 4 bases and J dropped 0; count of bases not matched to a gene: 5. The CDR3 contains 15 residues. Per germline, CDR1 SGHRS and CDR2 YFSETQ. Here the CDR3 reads CASSLNRGSTDTQYF. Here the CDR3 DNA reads TGCGCCAGCAGCCTTAACAGGGGAAGCACAGATACGCAGTATTTT.

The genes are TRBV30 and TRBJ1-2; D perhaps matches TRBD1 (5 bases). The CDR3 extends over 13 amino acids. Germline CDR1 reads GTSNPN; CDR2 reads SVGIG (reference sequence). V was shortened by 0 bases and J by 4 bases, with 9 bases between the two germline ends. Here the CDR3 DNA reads TGTGCCTGGAGTGTTGGGGGAGGCTATGGCTACACCTTC. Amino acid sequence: CAWSVGGGYGYTF.

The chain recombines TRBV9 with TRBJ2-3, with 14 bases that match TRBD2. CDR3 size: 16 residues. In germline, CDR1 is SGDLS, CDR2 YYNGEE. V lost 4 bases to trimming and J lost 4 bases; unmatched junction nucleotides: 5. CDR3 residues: CASSLTSGGVADTQYF. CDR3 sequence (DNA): TGTGCCAGCAGCTTGACTAGCGGGGGGGTTGCAGATACGCAGTATTTT. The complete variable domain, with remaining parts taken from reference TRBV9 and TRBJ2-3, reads DSGVTQTPKHLITATGQRVTLRCSPRSGDLSVYWYQQSLDQGLQFLIQYYNGEERAKGNILERFSAQQFPDLHSELNLSSLELGDSALYFCASSLTSGGVADTQYFGPGTRLTVL.